The 7 T cell receptor beta chains given below trace back to one sample, sequenced in a study of T-cell memory formation after mild COVID-19. Using its own MiXCR run on the 5' RACE reads, TCRdb lists one record per CDR3 protein. The data hold under 450,000 distinct CDR3 sequences, with 20% to 30% observed a single time. What was sequenced was PBMCs or a T cell subset sorted from them (not recorded which). These receptors were obtained from an adult woman who had mild COVID-19 (a few samples of this study predate the infection). Cell type and time point are not known.

The chain links TRBV5-1 to TRBJ1-3; no reliable D call. The CDR3 runs 14 residues. CDR1 SGHRS and CDR2 YFSETQ come from the germline V gene. Trimming cost V 4 bases and J 0 bases, with 8 bases left between them. The CDR3 spells CASSAASSGNTIYF. Here the CDR3 DNA reads TGCGCCAGCAGCGCGGCAAGCTCTGGAAACACCATATATTTT.

The chain combines TRBV5-1 with TRBJ1-1; D is ambiguous. The CDR3 spans 15 residues. Germline assignment: CDR1 SGHRS and CDR2 YFSETQ. Trimming cost V 1 base and J 1 base, with 11 bases left between them. CDR3 nucleotides: TGCGCCAGCAGCTTGAGGGTGGCGGGGAACACTGAAGCTTTCTTT. Protein product: CASSLRVAGNTEAFF.

The chain has TRBV9 and TRBJ2-1; the D gene is possibly TRBD1 (6 bases). The V end lost 0 bases, the J end lost 4 bases, and 11 bases lay between the germline ends. The CDR3 length is 15 residues. The germline gives CDR1 SGDLS, CDR2 YYNGEE. In DNA, the CDR3 is TGTGCCAGCAGCGTAGAAGGACAGCAATACAATGAGCAGTTCTTC. This translates into CASSVEGQQYNEQFF.

This clonotype was observed many times. The rearrangement joins TRBV4-1 to TRBJ1-1; the D gene is possibly TRBD1 (5 bases). Germline V gene lookup returns CDR1 MGHRA and CDR2 YSYEKL. This CDR3 region has 14 residues. With 3 bases removed from V and 4 bases from J, the gap between germline ends came to 12 bases. CDR3 protein: CASSQNSRVTEAFF. The CDR3 DNA is TGCGCCAGCAGCCAGAACAGCAGGGTCACTGAAGCTTTCTTT.

This clonotype appeared a few times. The rearrangement links TRBV3-1 to TRBJ1-2; D perhaps matches TRBD1 (6 bases). This CDR3 region has 14 residues. Germline V gene lookup returns CDR1 LGHDT and CDR2 YNNKEL (reference sequence). V lost 4 bases, J lost 0 bases, and 9 bases lay in between. CDR3 in amino acids: CASSLGQSNYGYTF. Written as DNA, the CDR3 is TGTGCCAGCAGCCTCGGACAGTCTAACTATGGCTACACCTTC.

DNA for the CDR3: TGTGCCAGCAGTTACCCCGAGGGACAGAACTATGGCTACACCTTC. It translates to CASSYPEGQNYGYTF. The J gene is TRBJ1-2, the V gene TRBV6-6; 7 bases align to TRBD1. CDR3 length: 15 residues. V shed 2 bases and J 2 bases; nucleotides not matched to a gene: 5. In germline, CDR1 is MNHNY, CDR2 SVGAGI (reference sequence).

The V and J genes are TRBV15 and TRBJ2-1; 10 bases line up with TRBD2. In germline, CDR1 is LNHNV, CDR2 YYDKDF (reference sequence). V dropped 5 bases and J dropped 7; count of bases not matched to a gene: 11. The length of the CDR3 is 16 residues. The CDR3 DNA reads TGTGCCACCAGCCCTGACCCCTCTAGCGGGAGTAATGAGCAGTTCTTC. Its translation: CATSPDPSSGSNEQFF.